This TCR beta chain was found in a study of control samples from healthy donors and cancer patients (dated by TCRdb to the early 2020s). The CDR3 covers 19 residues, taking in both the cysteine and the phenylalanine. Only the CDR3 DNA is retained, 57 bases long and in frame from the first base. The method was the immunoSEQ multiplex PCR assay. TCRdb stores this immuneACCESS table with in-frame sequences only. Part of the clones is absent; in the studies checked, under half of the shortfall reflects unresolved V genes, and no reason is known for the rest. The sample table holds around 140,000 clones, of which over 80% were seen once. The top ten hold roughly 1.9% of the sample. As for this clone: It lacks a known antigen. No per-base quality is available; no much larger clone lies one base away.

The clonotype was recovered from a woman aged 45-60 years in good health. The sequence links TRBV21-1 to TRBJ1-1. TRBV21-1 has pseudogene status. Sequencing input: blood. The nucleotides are TGTGCCAGCAGCAAAGCGCACGATCATTGCATAAAGAGGGACACTGAAGCTTTCTTT. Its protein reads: CASSKAHDHCIKRDTEAFF.